This TCR beta chain is from a study of siplizumab effects on memory and regulatory T cells. Study findings and constraints: Siplizumab significantly lowered the alloreactive sequences that could be traced to unstimulated CD4+ memory cells. Unstimulated subsets were the mapping target of only a minor fraction of alloreactive clones. Roughly 80-97% of proliferating CD4+ or CD8+ clones defied assignment to a naive or memory phenotype.

The germline V gene encodes CDR1 LNHDA and CDR2 SQIVND (reference sequence). This CDR3 is built from 18 residues. After removal of 3 bases from V and 1 base from J, the junction contained 9 bases not matched to a gene. With respect to this clone: What it binds is not known.

The protocol was immunoSEQ multiplex PCR, while the TCRdb copy is restricted to in-frame clones and leaves out a portion. This table holds approximately 91,000 clones, 85% to 95% found once. The source of this sequence is a human donor in good health. V is TRBV19 and J is TRBJ2-1, with 10 bases matching TRBD1. The material sequenced was CD8+ T cells sorted from blood. The CDR3 DNA reads TGTGCCAGTAGTATGTATCGGACAGGGGGAAGTTCCTACAATGAGCAGTTCTTC. Translated, it gives CASSMYRTGGSSYNEQFF.